This is a list of T cell receptor beta chains from one sample in a study of shared clonotypes between healthy human individuals. Some clones are missing from TCRdb's copy, which holds only in-frame ones; the method was immunoSEQ multiplex PCR. Here the sample spans approximately 810,000 clones, around 92% being singletons. The sample was naive CD8+ T cells sorted from blood. The source is a young man in good health. Both conserved end residues are part of each CDR3. Each record gives: J gene, D gene, clone size, V gene, CDR3 protein, CDR3 DNA. D genes are given only for firm matches. Rows may omit the clone size; those that give it use once, few, many or a size class.

TRBJ1-5 | NA | NA | TRBV7-9 | CASVPPGNGPQHF | TGTGCCAGCGTCCCTCCAGGGAACGGGCCCCAGCATTTT
TRBJ2-7 | TRBD2 | NA | TRBV10-2 | CASSAGLAGAVEQYF | TGCGCCAGCAGTGCGGGACTAGCGGGAGCGGTCGAGCAGTACTTC
TRBJ2-7 | NA | NA | TRBV27 | CASRGGPTSSYEQYF | TGTGCCAGCAGGGGGGGACCGACAAGTTCCTACGAGCAGTACTTC
TRBJ2-7 | NA | once | TRBV5-1 | CASRDHRASVAYEQYF | TGCGCCAGCAGGGATCATCGGGCGTCGGTGGCCTACGAGCAGTACTTC
TRBJ2-7 | TRBD2 | NA | TRBV4-1 | CASSYGLAGTYEQYF | TGCGCCAGCAGCTACGGACTAGCGGGAACCTACGAGCAGTACTTC
TRBJ2-3 | NA | NA | TRBV5-1 | CASSSKITDTQYF | TGCGCCAGCAGCTCTAAAATAACAGATACGCAGTATTTT
TRBJ2-3 | NA | NA | TRBV11-2 | CASSLDSPDTQYF | TGTGCCAGCAGCTTAGACAGCCCAGATACGCAGTATTTT
TRBJ2-5 | NA | NA | TRBV9 | CASSVATDSQETQYF | TGTGCCAGCAGCGTAGCTACGGACAGCCAAGAGACCCAGTACTTC
TRBJ2-7 | TRBD2 | NA | TRBV28 | CASSLLSSGRLDLPYEQYF | TGTGCCAGCAGTTTACTCTCGAGCGGGAGACTGGATCTTCCCTACGAGCAGTACTTC
TRBJ2-1 | TRBD2 | NA | TRBV11-2 | CASSGGLADYNEQFF | TGTGCCAGCAGCGGCGGACTAGCGGACTACAATGAGCAGTTCTTC
TRBJ2-3 | NA | NA | TRBV7-8 | CASSSTLTDTQYF | TGTGCCAGCAGCTCGACTCTCACAGATACGCAGTATTTT
TRBJ1-2 | NA | NA | TRBV5-6 | CASSNIVLYGYTF | TGTGCCAGCAGCAACATAGTCTTGTATGGCTACACCTTC
TRBJ2-2 | NA | NA | TRBV21-1 | CASPGQGAGELFF | TGTGCCAGCCCAGGACAGGGGGCAGGGGAGCTGTTTTTT
TRBJ1-3 | NA | NA | TRBV29-1 | CSVEPAGQGNTIYF | TGCAGCGTTGAGCCAGCAGGGCAGGGAAACACCATATATTTT
TRBJ2-1 | TRBD1 | NA | TRBV2 | CASRVGQGRNEQFF | TGTGCCAGCAGGGTAGGACAGGGGAGAAATGAGCAGTTCTTC
TRBJ1-5 | TRBD1 | NA | TRBV28 | CAGGTGGFQPQHF | TGTGCCGGGGGGACAGGGGGCTTTCAGCCCCAGCATTTT
TRBJ2-1 | NA | NA | TRBV4-1 | CASSQNQGGIYNEQFF | TGCGCCAGCAGCCAAAATCAGGGCGGGATCTACAATGAGCAGTTCTTC
TRBJ2-6 | NA | NA | TRBV28 | CASSLGISGANVLTF | TGTGCCAGTTCGTTAGGGATCTCTGGGGCCAACGTCCTGACTTTC
TRBJ2-6 | NA | NA | TRBV7-3 | CASTFESSGANVLTF | TGTGCCAGCACCTTCGAGTCCTCTGGGGCCAACGTCCTGACTTTC
TRBJ1-5 | TRBD1 | once | TRBV19 | CASMEARDRDNQPQHF | TGTGCCAGTATGGAGGCTCGTGACAGGGACAATCAGCCCCAGCATTTT
TRBJ2-1 | TRBD1 | NA | TRBV5-1 | CASSESIPGQQYNEQFF | TGCGCCAGCAGCGAGTCGATACCGGGACAGCAATACAATGAGCAGTTCTTC
TRBJ2-1 | NA | NA | TRBV25-1 | CASSETGEYNEQFF | TGTGCCAGCAGTGAAACGGGAGAGTACAATGAGCAGTTCTTC
TRBJ2-4 | NA | NA | TRBV6-6 | CASSYLKTEGLNIQYF | TGTGCCAGCAGTTACCTTAAAACGGAGGGCTTAAACATTCAGTACTTC
TRBJ2-3 | TRBD2 | NA | TRBV13 | CASGGGLAGEMSRPISTDTQYF | TGTGCCAGCGGGGGAGGACTAGCGGGAGAAATGTCCCGTCCCATTAGCACAGATACGCAGTATTTT
TRBJ2-5 | NA | NA | TRBV28 | CASSLGASYETQYF | TGTGCCAGCAGTTTAGGCGCCAGCTACGAGACCCAGTACTTC
TRBJ2-3 | NA | once | TRBV7-9 | CASTRGPAQYF | TGTGCCAGCACCCGAGGGCCCGCGCAGTATTTT
TRBJ1-1 | NA | NA | TRBV27 | CASSLQRDTEAFF | TGTGCCAGCAGTCTCCAGAGGGACACTGAAGCTTTCTTT
TRBJ2-2 | NA | NA | TRBV11-2 | CASSLLAGDGGGELFF | TGTGCCAGCAGCTTGCTCGCGGGTGACGGTGGCGGGGAGCTGTTTTTT
TRBJ1-5 | NA | NA | TRBV7-2 | CASSSGQFPQHF | TGTGCCAGCAGCTCCGGACAGTTTCCCCAGCATTTT
TRBJ2-1 | TRBD2 | NA | TRBV19 | CATTRTSGTYNEQFF | TGTGCCACGACCCGGACTAGCGGGACCTACAATGAGCAGTTCTTC
TRBJ1-2 | TRBD1 | NA | TRBV5-5 | CASSTAGTGGNNNYGYTF | TGTGCCAGCAGCACGGCCGGAACAGGGGGCAATAATAACTATGGCTACACCTTC
TRBJ2-7 | NA | NA | TRBV6-1 | CASSEAGGYYEQYF | TGTGCCAGCAGTGAAGCGGGGGGATACTACGAGCAGTACTTC
TRBJ2-1 | NA | NA | TRBV4-1 | CASSQDGPSYNEQFF | TGCGCCAGCAGCCAGGACGGTCCCTCCTACAATGAGCAGTTCTTC
TRBJ2-7 | NA | NA | TRBV6-5 | CASSYSTGTVPYEQYF | TGTGCCAGCAGTTACTCAACCGGGACGGTACCCTACGAGCAGTACTTC
TRBJ2-5 | TRBD1 | NA | TRBV13 | CASSLPGGEGETQYF | TGTGCCAGCAGCTTACCAGGGGGTGAGGGAGAGACCCAGTACTTC
TRBJ1-5 | NA | NA | TRBV28 | CASTPVGAPNQPQHF | TGTGCCAGCACTCCGGTCGGGGCACCCAATCAGCCCCAGCATTTT
TRBJ2-1 | TRBD1 | NA | TRBV28 | CASSFTGVSYNEQFF | TGTGCCAGCAGTTTTACAGGGGTATCCTACAATGAGCAGTTCTTC
TRBJ2-7 | NA | NA | TRBV4-2 | CASRRDRSYEQYF | TGTGCCAGCAGACGTGACAGGTCCTACGAGCAGTACTTC
TRBJ1-3 | NA | NA | TRBV13 | CASSFSGNTIYF | TGTGCCAGCAGCTTCTCTGGAAACACCATATATTTT
TRBJ2-3 | NA | NA | TRBV12-2 | CASRCRDRAFDTQYF | TGTGCAAGTCGCTGCCGGGACAGGGCTTTTGATACGCAGTATTTT
TRBJ2-7 | TRBD2 | NA | TRBV28 | CASSTSRYGTSGPYEQYF | TGTGCCAGCAGTACCTCTCGATACGGGACTAGCGGTCCCTACGAGCAGTACTTC
TRBJ2-1 | NA | NA | TRBV2 | CASSEVREKVYEQFF | TGTGCCAGCAGTGAAGTCAGGGAGAAGGTCTATGAGCAGTTCTTC
TRBJ2-7 | NA | NA | TRBV18 | CASSPPMGAEQYF | TGTGCCAGCTCACCTCCGATGGGAGCCGAGCAGTACTTC
TRBJ1-1 | TRBD1 | NA | TRBV29-1 | CSVLLGQGHAEAFF | TGCAGCGTGCTTTTGGGACAGGGGCACGCTGAAGCTTTCTTT
TRBJ2-1 | TRBD1 | NA | TRBV30 | CAWRPGTGMSDEQFF | TGTGCCTGGAGGCCAGGGACAGGGATGTCGGATGAGCAGTTCTTC
TRBJ2-2 | NA | NA | TRBV10-3 | CAISGDIDKGGELFF | TGTGCCATCAGTGGTGATATTGATAAGGGCGGGGAGCTGTTTTTT
TRBJ2-7 | NA | NA | TRBV27 | CASSLSAAYEQYF | TGTGCCAGCAGTTTATCGGCCGCGTACGAGCAGTACTTC